This TCR beta chain was obtained from a study of siplizumab effects on memory and regulatory T cells (dated by TCRdb to about 2019). At the level of the whole study: The effect of the anti-CD2 antibody siplizumab on alloreactive T-cell subsets was examined in allogeneic mixed lymphocyte reactions constructed from human PBMCs. Overall study outcomes, separate from this receptor: The suppressive function of proliferating Tregs from siplizumab cultures was not functionally confirmed. Compared with memory T cells, unstimulated naive T cells appeared more diverse, and naive cells seemed to make a substantial contribution to the alloresponse. For roughly 75-95% of proliferating CD4+ or CD8+ clones, no naive or memory phenotype could be assigned. Because sequences below about 10^-5 frequency were poorly captured, only a minor fraction of alloreactive clones could be mapped to unstimulated subsets. Siplizumab significantly reduced the cumulative frequency of alloreactive sequences traceable to unstimulated CD4+ memory T cells. Among mappable alloreactive CD4+ clones, the Treg-derived fraction averaged approximately 66% with siplizumab versus 25% to 30% in control reactions.

Regarding this clone: What antigen it recognizes has not been identified. Per-nucleotide qualities are absent, and no much larger clonotype sits a single base away.

Library preparation was by the immunoSEQ multiplex PCR assay. Each sample had roughly 90,000 TCR templates assayed by the deep sequencing platform. Genomic DNA extracted from sorted T cells was used for TCRbeta CDR3 sequencing. Concerning the study's data processing: The R programming language was used for the clonal analysis of the TCRbeta CDR3 data. Comparing unstimulated samples against CFSE-low samples taken after the reaction was how alloreactive CD4+ and CD8+ clones were defined. Regulatory or non-regulatory origin of alloreactive CD4+ clones was assigned by matching sequences to the sorted unstimulated Treg and non-Treg repertoires. Imported from immuneACCESS, the table was reduced by TCRdb to in-frame sequences with V and J called. These copies leave out some clones; in studies compared against another copy, an unresolved V gene accounts for under half, and the cause of the remainder is not known. Clonal size and the V and J genes are those of that table, whereas D and trimming came from the DNA. A total of some 100,000 clones appear in this sample, approximately 92% of them only once. Around 0.16% of the sample rests with the top ten.

The junction carries 6 bases between V and J, which are trimmed by 3 bases and 3 bases respectively. Including the terminal cysteine and phenylalanine, the CDR3 comprises 13 residues. Just CDR3 DNA is preserved here, 39 bases in frame from base 1. Based on the germline V gene, the CDR1 and CDR2 sequences are SGHAT and FQNNGV. Sorted unstimulated T cells, along with proliferating T cells recovered from mixed lymphocyte reactions, underwent TCRbeta CDR3 sequencing. Fresh whole blood from around 11 HLA-typed healthy donors was used to isolate PBMCs. To map where alloreactive clones came from, CD4+ non-regulatory T cells in the unstimulated state were FACS-sorted.

The sample comprised non-Treg CD4+ T cells sorted from blood. The meaning of the sample's cell subset or site label: FACS-sorted unstimulated CD4+ non-regulatory T cells. This sequence was found in a human donor in good health. The sequence joins TRBV11-2 to TRBJ1-5, with the D segment identity uncertain. In nucleotides, the sequence is TGTGCCAGCAGCTTGGGAGCCAATCAGCCCCAGCATTTT. This gives the protein CASSLGANQPQHF.